This T cell receptor (beta chain) was sequenced for a study of shared clonotypes between healthy human individuals. Study-level results: Some naive CD4 clonotypes, around 5%, turned up in common across four donors.

In this sample, this clone turned up a few times. No antigen is known for it. This CDR3 is also generated by other DNA sequences in the sample. The V gene end was trimmed by 5 bases and the J gene end by 2 bases; junction bases not matched to a gene: 3. This CDR3 region has 14 residues. The germline CDR1 and CDR2 sequences are SGHTA and FQGNSA. Researchers partitioned CD4+ cells into CD45RA+ naive and CD45RA-negative memory subsets. DNA at 150 to 200 ng, 25,000 to 35,000 T cell genomes, went into sorted-subset replicate PCRs. TCRdb keeps only in-frame clones here, not all; method: immunoSEQ multiplex PCR. Altogether 2.3 million or so clones are present, about 92% being singletons, with the ten largest covering 0.3% to 0.4%.

The chain combines TRBV7-2 with TRBJ2-7; 10 nucleotides align to TRBD2. The receptor's source is a man aged 18 to 29 in good health. Some clones in this sample may be carry-over from other donors' samples. Sequenced material: naive CD4+ T cells from PBMCs. Subset reported: CD45RA+ positively selected. This chain's CDR3 is CASSRTSGPYEQYF. The DNA for the CDR3 is TGTGCCAGCAGCCGGACTAGCGGTCCCTACGAGCAGTACTTC.